The clone carrying this T cell receptor (beta chain) was found a few times. Its cognate antigen is unknown. Germline V lookup: CDR1 SGHAT, CDR2 FQNNGV. With 1 base removed from V and 6 bases from J, the gap between germline ends came to 13 bases. This CDR3 contains 15 residues. The data are from a study of yellow fever vaccine responses in identical twins. Findings and limits, study-wide: Twin vaccine T cell responses reportedly seemed partly convergent, partly personalized.

TCRdb fed the RT-PCR reads into MiXCR, producing one record per CDR3 protein. Of about 19,000 distinct CDR3 sequences in the sample, roughly 75% are singletons; the top ten hold roughly 2%. This sample comprised T cells from blood (PBMCs), unsorted or a sorted subset (not recorded which), obtained before or after yellow fever vaccination (not recorded which). The rearrangement joins TRBV11-2 to TRBJ2-1; D is unclear. The receptor was derived from a woman between 18 and 29 years old who received the yellow fever vaccine. The CDR3 nucleotides read TGTGCCAGCAGCTTAGGTAGTCCCTGGATCAATGAGCAGTTCTTC. Protein: CASSLGSPWINEQFF.